One sample yielded the 12 T cell receptor beta chains listed below, sequenced in a study of Graves' ophthalmopathy and Graves' hyperthyroidism. TCR beta CDR3 amplification used RNA transcripts. The library came from an HTBI-primed first-round RT-PCR and a second-round multiplex PCR. TCRdb processed the multiplex PCR reads anew with MiXCR; each CDR3 protein has one entry. The sample lists fewer than 650,000 distinct CDR3 sequences, over 20% occurring once. Sequencing was performed on peripheral blood. All receptors derive from a woman aged 18-35 years with stable Graves' hyperthyroidism. Some clones in this sample may be carry-over from other donors' samples.

The genes are TRBV28 and TRBJ2-7, with 8 nucleotides matching TRBD1. Unmatched junction bases numbered 9, after V lost 6 bases and J lost 2 bases. The CDR3 totals 15 residues. Germline-derived CDR1 and CDR2 are MDHEN and SYDVKM. The CDR3 DNA follows: TGTGCCAGCAGCTCCGGGACAGGAAGCCCCTACGAGCAGTACTTC. Residues: CASSSGTGSPYEQYF.

This clonotype has just one count. The J gene is TRBJ1-2, the V gene TRBV28; D gene uncertain. The V and J ends lost 3 bases and 8 bases respectively, with 13 bases between them. Per the germline V gene, CDR1 is MDHEN and CDR2 is SYDVKM. The CDR3 covers 13 residues. CDR3 DNA sequence: TGTGCCAGCAGTTTGGACGGCCAGCGGGGCTACACCTTC. Amino acid sequence: CASSLDGQRGYTF.

This clonotype was counted many times. The rearrangement joins TRBV12-3 or TRBV12-4 to TRBJ1-5; D possibly corresponds to TRBD1 (5 bases). V shed 1 base and J shed 7 bases, with 11 bases lying between them. The CDR3 covers 14 residues. The CDR3 reads CASSLGGGEQPQHF. The CDR3 nucleotides read TGTGCCAGCAGTTTAGGGGGGGGAGAGCAGCCCCAGCATTTT.

The V gene is TRBV6-2 or TRBV6-3, the J gene TRBJ1-1; no definite D call. V was trimmed by 5 bases and J by 7 bases, leaving 8 bases between them. CDR1 is MNHEY and CDR2 is SVGEGT in the germline V gene. The CDR3 contains 11 residues. The CDR3 DNA sequence: TGTGCCAGCAGTCCCGAGGGTGAAGCTTTCTTT. Protein product: CASSPEGEAFF.

In regard to this clonotype: This may be a read error, as it is one base from a much larger clone. The V call is TRBV6-2 or TRBV6-3, the J call TRBJ1-1, with TRBD1 matching 7 bases. Germline-derived CDR1 and CDR2 are MNHEY and SVGEGT. Trimming at V came to 0 bases and at J to 4 bases, leaving 14 bases not matched to a gene. The CDR3 has 18 amino acids. The chain's CDR3 is CASSYSLEIRGAITEAFF. In nucleotides, the CDR3 is TGTGCCAGCAGTTACTCTCTGGAGATCAGGGGGGCGATCACTGAAGCTTTCTTT.

About this clonotype itself: Just one base apart from a much larger clone, this may be a read error. The chain recombines TRBV20-1 with TRBJ2-5; TRBD2 aligns across 9 bases. Germline V CDR1 and CDR2: DFQATT, SNEGSKA (reference sequence). V shed 7 bases and J 8 bases; nucleotides not matched to a gene: 11. CDR3 size: 13 residues. CDR3 amino acids: CSGGGGGVETQYF. The CDR3 nucleotides read TGCAGTGGTGGTGGCGGGGGGGTCGAAACCCAGTACTTC.

The rearrangement uses TRBV28 and TRBJ2-7, with D tentatively TRBD2 (7 bases). Germline CDR1 MDHEN, CDR2 SYDVKM. With 8 bases removed from V and 1 base from J, the gap between germline ends came to 18 bases. The CDR3 consists of 15 residues. CDR3 residues: CASLSGGRASYEQYF. DNA for the CDR3: TGTGCCAGCCTCTCGGGGGGCAGGGCGTCCTACGAGCAGTACTTC.

This clonotype came up many times. The chain employs TRBV19 and TRBJ1-1, with D perhaps TRBD1 (5 bases). Germline assignment: CDR1 LNHDA and CDR2 SQIVND (reference sequence). The V end was cut by 3 bases, the J end by 3 bases, with 11 bases between. The CDR3 is 14 amino acids. CDR3: CASSIQGGYTEAFF. The CDR3 region has the DNA TGTGCCAGTAGTATTCAGGGAGGGTACACTGAAGCTTTCTTT. The full variable domain, its missing parts supplied by reference TRBV19 and TRBJ1-1, is DGGITQSPKYLFRKEGQNVTLSCEQNLNHDAMYWYRQDPGQGLRLIYYSQIVNDFQKGDIAEGYSVSREKKESFPLTVTSAQKNPTAFYLCASSIQGGYTEAFFGQGTRLTVV.

The rearrangement joins TRBV6-2 or TRBV6-3 to TRBJ1-1; 7 positions match TRBD1. The CDR3 is 18 residues long. V dropped 2 bases and J dropped 3; count of bases not matched to a gene: 15. CDR1 is MNHEY, CDR2 SVGEGT, per germline. The CDR3 bases are TGTGCCAGCAGTTACGCGGAGGGCAGGGGGAAAGAATACACTGAAGCTTTCTTT. Amino acids: CASSYAEGRGKEYTEAFF.

This clonotype was counted between two and nine times. The chain has TRBV11-2 and TRBJ2-7; 7 bases are a match to TRBD1. CDR3 length: 15 residues. CDR1 SGHAT and CDR2 FQNNGV come from the germline V gene. J was trimmed by 3 bases and V by 0 bases; bases with no gene match: 5. CDR3: CASSLEDRNDYEQYF. The CDR3 bases are TGTGCCAGCAGCTTAGAGGACAGGAACGACTACGAGCAGTACTTC.

This clonotype was seen repeatedly, ten times or more. This chain links TRBV9 with TRBJ2-5; TRBD1 might be the D (6 bases). V lost 1 base to trimming and J lost 4 bases, with 11 bases between them. Germline V gene sequence: CDR1 SGDLS, CDR2 YYNGEE. This CDR3 contains 14 residues. The chain's CDR3 is CASSVTTGGETQYF. Here the CDR3 DNA reads TGTGCCAGCAGCGTAACGACAGGTGGAGAGACCCAGTACTTC.

This clonotype was counted at least ten times. CDR3 protein: CASSLAGGRYEQYF. The CDR3 DNA reads TGTGCCAGCAGTTTGGCAGGGGGACGATACGAGCAGTACTTC. The chain recombines TRBV28 with TRBJ2-7, with TRBD1 matching 7 bases. The germline CDR1 and CDR2 sequences are MDHEN and SYDVKM. The length of the CDR3 is 14 residues. V lost 3 bases to trimming and J lost 4 bases; unmatched junction nucleotides: 6. The variable domain in full, with the rest retrieved from reference TRBV28 and TRBJ2-7, is DVKVTQSSRYLVKRTGEKVFLECVQDMDHENMFWYRQDPGLGLRLIYFSYDVKMKEKGDIPEGYSVSREKKERFSLILESASTNQTSMYLCASSLAGGRYEQYFGPGTRLTVT.